These 21 T cell receptor beta chains were sequenced from one sample in a study of PD-1 blockade in classical Hodgkin lymphoma. Documented time point: cycle 4 day 1 (C4D1), after less than 7 weeks of nivolumab. Each of the patients experienced relapse following autologous stem cell transplantation, and their brentuximab vedotin exposure differed. Purification of CD4+ T cells from thawed PBMCs was performed via magnetic negative selection. Assay: immunoSEQ multiplex PCR; the TCRdb copy retains only in-frame clones and omits some. The sample lists about 13,000 clones, approximately 83% occurring once. The sequences come from CD4+ T cells from blood, collected before the fourth cycle of nivolumab. The receptors derive from a human donor with classical Hodgkin lymphoma.

The chain recombines TRBV27 with TRBJ2-3; D is undetermined. Trimming pared 1 base from V and 1 base from J, leaving 6 bases between. The CDR3 totals 14 residues. The germline V gene encodes CDR1 MNHEY and CDR2 SMNVEV (reference sequence). The CDR3 bases are TGTGCCAGCAGTTTATACTGGGGCACAGATACGCAGTATTTT. This gives the protein CASSLYWGTDTQYF.

The rearrangement links TRBV5-1 to TRBJ2-1; 14 bases are a match to TRBD2. The V segment lost 4 bases and the J segment 7 bases; nucleotides outside the gene matches: 7. The CDR3 totals 16 residues. Germline V gives CDR1 SGHRS, CDR2 YFSETQ. This CDR3 reads CASSRPGLAGVNEQFF. Here the CDR3 DNA reads TGCGCCAGCAGCCGGCCGGGACTAGCGGGAGTAAATGAGCAGTTCTTC. The variable domain in full, with the rest retrieved from reference TRBV5-1 and TRBJ2-1, is KAGVTQTPRYLIKTRGQQVTLSCSPISGHRSVSWYQQTPGQGLQFLFEYFSETQRNKGNFPGRFSGRQFSNSRSEMNVSTLELGDSALYLCASSRPGLAGVNEQFFGPGTRLTVL.

The rearrangement links TRBV27 to TRBJ2-2, with TRBD2 identical over 10 bases. The germline CDR1 and CDR2 sequences are MNHEY and SMNVEV (reference sequence). V lost 0 bases and J lost 3; bases outside the gene matches: 7. CDR3 length: 18 amino acids. CDR3 in DNA: TGTGCCAGCAGTTTATCAGTAGCGGGGGGCCTATACACCGGGGAGCTGTTTTTT. Translating gives CASSLSVAGGLYTGELFF.

The chain employs TRBV7-3 and TRBJ2-7; 9 bases agree with TRBD1. V was clipped by 5 bases and J by 0 bases; unmatched bases: 5. Germline V gene sequence: CDR1 SGHTA, CDR2 FQGTGA. This CDR3 is 15 amino acids long. The chain's CDR3 is CASSPGQGSSYEQYF. The DNA of the CDR3 is TGTGCCAGCAGCCCCGGACAGGGGAGCTCCTACGAGCAGTACTTC.

The CDR3 region is CASSGSWRLVVGELFF. For the CDR3, the DNA is TGTGCCAGCAGTGGAAGCTGGAGACTAGTGGTCGGGGAGCTGTTTTTT. The chain recombines TRBV6-1 with TRBJ2-2; D is perhaps TRBD2 (6 bases). Trimming shortened V by 4 bases and J by 7 bases, and 19 bases separated the two germline ends. There are 16 residues in the CDR3. Germline CDR1 and CDR2: MNHNS and SASEGT.

CDR3 residues: CASSQAVAAYNEQFF. In DNA form, the CDR3 reads TGTGCCAGCAGCCAAGCGGTAGCGGCCTACAATGAGCAGTTCTTC. V usage is TRBV14 and J usage is TRBJ2-1; possible D gene TRBD2, 6 bases. With 1 base removed from V and 2 bases from J, the gap between germline ends came to 9 bases. This CDR3 has 15 residues. CDR1 SGHDN and CDR2 FVKESK come from the germline V gene.

The chain recombines TRBV27 with TRBJ2-7; 7 bases align to TRBD2. Germline CDR1 and CDR2: MNHEY and SMNVEV (reference sequence). The CDR3 runs 12 residues. V dropped 7 bases and J dropped 4; count of bases not matched to a gene: 4. CDR3 sequence (DNA): TGTGCCAGCACCAGCGGGGTGTACGAGCAGTACTTC. This encodes CASTSGVYEQYF.

The count of this clone is one. This chain uses TRBV19 with TRBJ2-7; D is uncertain. CDR1 and CDR2 from the germline V gene are LNHDA and SQIVND (reference sequence). This CDR3 is 15 amino acids long. Deletions cut 4 bases from V and 0 bases from J, with 13 bases between. The CDR3 bases are TGTGCCAGTAGTAAGGCAGGCTCTTCCTCCTACGAGCAGTACTTC. It specifies CASSKAGSSSYEQYF.

The chain links TRBV19 to TRBJ1-5; 7 nucleotides match TRBD1. CDR1 is LNHDA, CDR2 SQIVND, per germline (reference sequence). Trimming removed 5 bases from V and 6 bases from J; junction bases left unmatched: 7. This CDR3 has 14 residues. The CDR3, as DNA: TGTGCCAGTAGTTCTGACAGGGAGGGTCAGCCCCAGCATTTT. It codes for CASSSDREGQPQHF. The entire variable domain, with the rest obtained from reference TRBV19 and TRBJ1-5, is as follows: DGGITQSPKYLFRKEGQNVTLSCEQNLNHDAMYWYRQDPGQGLRLIYYSQIVNDFQKGDIAEGYSVSREKKESFPLTVTSAQKNPTAFYLCASSSDREGQPQHFGDGTRLSIL.

V is TRBV6-5 and J is TRBJ2-3, with a weak D call TRBD1 (6 bases). Deletions cut 2 bases from V and 3 bases from J, with 12 bases between. This CDR3 region has 15 residues. Germline values: CDR1 MNHEY, CDR2 SVGAGI. The chain's CDR3 is CASSYLRTATDTQYF. The CDR3 DNA sequence: TGTGCCAGCAGTTACCTCCGGACAGCTACAGATACGCAGTATTTT.

Turning to this clone: The sample contains more than one DNA sequence encoding this CDR3. V and J are TRBV2 and TRBJ1-5; 7 nucleotides match TRBD1. V dropped 6 bases and J dropped 1; count of bases not matched to a gene: 0. The CDR3 has 13 residues. Per germline, CDR1 SNHLY and CDR2 FYNNEI. CDR3 sequence reads: CASRQGSNQPQHF. For the CDR3, the DNA is TGTGCCAGCAGACAGGGGAGCAATCAGCCCCAGCATTTT.

The genes are TRBV7-3 and TRBJ2-1, with TRBD2 matching 9 bases. The CDR3 runs 14 residues. Germline V lookup: CDR1 SGHTA, CDR2 FQGTGA. Losses at the gene ends were 2 bases for V and 8 bases for J; bases not matched to a gene: 4. The CDR3 region has the DNA TGTGCCAGCAGCTTATTGCGGGAGGGCTATGAGCAGTTCTTC. Translation: CASSLLREGYEQFF.

As regards this clone: The sample has other DNA sequences that encode this CDR3 too. The chain links TRBV4-3 to TRBJ2-7; D uncertain. Trimming shortened V by 1 base and J by 1 base, and 5 bases separated the two germline ends. The CDR3 is 13 amino acids. Germline assignment: CDR1 LGHNA and CDR2 YSLEER. CDR3 coding DNA: TGCGCCAGCAGCCAAGGAGTTTCCTACGAGCAGTACTTC. Encoded protein: CASSQGVSYEQYF.

J is TRBJ2-5 and V is TRBV7-2; D not certain. Germline V gene sequence: CDR1 SGHTA, CDR2 FQGNSA. The CDR3 spans 14 residues. Trimming cost V 5 bases and J 4 bases, with 14 bases left between them. CDR3 nucleotides: TGTGCCAGCAGCCCCATCGTCGGGCGAGAGACCCAGTACTTC. Translated: CASSPIVGRETQYF. The full variable domain, its missing parts supplied by reference TRBV7-2 and TRBJ2-5, is GAGVSQSPSNKVTEKGKDVELRCDPISGHTALYWYRQSLGQGLEFLIYFQGNSAPDKSGLPSDRFSAERTGGSVSTLTIQRTQQEDSAVYLCASSPIVGRETQYFGPGTRLLVL.

In DNA, the CDR3 is TGTGCCAGCAAAGGAAATCAGCCCCAGCATTTT. Translating it yields CASKGNQPQHF. This chain links TRBV6-4 with TRBJ1-5; D unclear. The germline gives CDR1 MRHNA, CDR2 SNTAGT. Trimming left V 7 bases short and J 4 bases short, with 5 bases between. The CDR3 runs 11 residues.

The chain carries TRBV18 and TRBJ2-3; D uncertain. Germline V gene sequence: CDR1 KGHSH, CDR2 LQKENI. The V end lost 2 bases, the J end lost 4 bases, and 13 bases lay between the germline ends. The CDR3 totals 15 residues. The CDR3 sequence is CASSPSPGVADTQYF. The DNA of the CDR3 is TGTGCCAGCTCACCAAGCCCAGGTGTCGCAGATACGCAGTATTTT.

This sequence joins TRBV7-6 and TRBJ2-5; possibly TRBD2 for D (6 bases). Between the trimmed V and J ends, which lost 1 base and 7 bases, there was a span of 16 bases. The CDR3 covers 15 residues. From germline, CDR1 is SGHVS and CDR2 FNYEAQ. Here the CDR3 reads CASSLEAAGRGTQYF. CDR3 coding DNA: TGTGCCAGCAGCTTAGAAGCAGCGGGCCGAGGGACCCAGTACTTC. Supplemented by reference TRBV7-6 and TRBJ2-5, the full variable domain reads GAGVSQSPRYKVTKRGQDVALRCDPISGHVSLYWYRQALGQGPEFLTYFNYEAQQDKSGLPNDRFSAERPEGSISTLTIQRTEQRDSAMYRCASSLEAAGRGTQYFGPGTRLLVL.

J is TRBJ1-2 and V is TRBV7-9, with D hard to call. V lost 0 bases to trimming and J lost 2 bases, with 7 bases between them. Germline lookup yields CDR1 SEHNR and CDR2 FQNEAQ (reference sequence). This CDR3 comprises 14 residues. CDR3: CASSLASGNYGYTF. The CDR3 DNA sequence: TGTGCCAGCAGCTTAGCGTCCGGGAACTATGGCTACACCTTC.

The J gene is TRBJ2-5, the V gene TRBV5-4; possibly TRBD1 for D (6 bases). This CDR3 spans 14 amino acids. The germline gives CDR1 SGHNT, CDR2 YYREEE (reference sequence). The V end was cut by 1 base, the J end by 6 bases, with 13 bases between. The DNA for the CDR3 is TGTGCCAGCAGCTTGAGCAACAGGGAGAAGACCCAGTACTTC. It encodes CASSLSNREKTQYF.

The V and J genes are TRBV7-9 and TRBJ2-3; 12 bases agree with TRBD2. The CDR3 runs to 17 residues. The J segment lost 2 bases and the V segment lost 1 base, leaving 4 bases of the junction unmatched. CDR1 and CDR2 (germline): SEHNR, FQNEAQ (reference sequence). The CDR3 bases are TGTGCCAGCAGCTTAGGGACTAGCGGGACGTTCACAGATACGCAGTATTTT. Amino acids: CASSLGTSGTFTDTQYF.

The CDR3 DNA follows: TGTGCCAGCCGACCCCGGGGGGACCCCACCTACGAGCAGTACTTC. Translating gives CASRPRGDPTYEQYF. The chain joins TRBV27 to TRBJ2-7; TRBD2 matches at 7 bases. Looked up from germline, CDR1 is MNHEY and CDR2 is SMNVEV (reference sequence). V was clipped by 8 bases and J by 2 bases; unmatched bases: 12. CDR3 length equals 15 residues.